These 30 T cell receptor beta chains share one sample of origin, sequenced in a study of cytomegalovirus exposure and HLA in healthy donors. The PCR used 60 Vbeta and 13 Jbeta primers. Measured with immunoSEQ multiplex PCR; TCRdb has only the in-frame clones, and not every one. The sample has about 190,000 clones, roughly 73% seen once. Sequenced sample: PBMCs. The source of these receptors is a woman under 40 in good health and CMV-seropositive.

The genes are TRBV5-1 and TRBJ2-1; 7 bases are a match to TRBD2. The V and J ends lost 0 bases and 4 bases, in that order; junction bases with no gene match: 4. Looked up from germline, CDR1 is SGHRS and CDR2 is YFSETQ. CDR3 length: 15 amino acids. The CDR3 spells CASSLGGSMYNEQFF. CDR3 sequence (DNA): TGCGCCAGCAGCTTGGGCGGGAGTATGTACAATGAGCAGTTCTTC.

V is TRBV9 and J is TRBJ2-2, with a tentative D call TRBD1 (5 bases). Trimming removed 1 base from V and 7 bases from J, with 11 bases in between. The CDR3 totals 14 residues. Germline lookup yields CDR1 SGDLS and CDR2 YYNGEE. The CDR3 protein is CASSVQGYVGELFF. CDR3 nucleotide sequence: TGTGCCAGCAGCGTACAGGGTTATGTCGGGGAGCTGTTTTTT.

The sample holds one count of this clone. The chain carries TRBV20-1 and TRBJ1-1; D gene unclear. The CDR3 totals 11 residues. Germline values: CDR1 DFQATT, CDR2 SNEGSKA (reference sequence). V was trimmed by 2 bases and J by 10 bases, leaving 11 bases between them. The chain's CDR3 is CSARSTSGAFF. The CDR3 nucleotides read TGCAGTGCTAGATCTACCTCTGGAGCTTTCTTT.

This clone came up once. The chain recombines TRBV7-2 with TRBJ1-3, with D perhaps TRBD1 (5 bases). The ends were cut back, 3 bases at V and 0 bases at J, with 9 bases in the middle. The CDR3 sequence is 15 residues long. CDR1 and CDR2 from the germline V gene are SGHTA and FQGNSA. The CDR3 region is CASSFGASSGNTIYF. The CDR3 region has the DNA TGTGCCAGCAGCTTTGGGGCAAGCTCTGGAAACACCATATATTTT.

This clone was recorded a few times. V usage is TRBV7-9 and J usage is TRBJ1-4, with TRBD1 as a possible D gene (6 bases). Trimming cost V 2 bases and J 2 bases, with 15 bases left between them. The CDR3 has 17 residues. Germline-derived CDR1 and CDR2 are SEHNR and FQNEAQ (reference sequence). CDR3 sequence: CASSLRAGDRTNEKLFF. Here the CDR3 DNA reads TGTGCCAGCAGCTTACGGGCAGGGGATAGGACTAATGAAAAACTGTTTTTT.

V is TRBV5-6 and J is TRBJ1-2, with TRBD1 matching over 9 bases. Germline V gene lookup returns CDR1 SGHDT and CDR2 YYEEEE. This CDR3 spans 16 amino acids. J was trimmed by 5 bases and V by 5 bases; bases with no gene match: 13. In nucleotides, the CDR3 is TGTGCCAGCAGTGCCACAGGGGGCGCGTTAAGATATGGCTACACCTTC. Protein: CASSATGGALRYGYTF. Full variable domain (rest looked up from reference TRBV5-6 and TRBJ1-2): DAGVTQSPTHLIKTRGQQVTLRCSPKSGHDTVSWYQQALGQGPQFIFQYYEEEERQRGNFPDRFSGHQFPNYSSELNVNALLLGDSALYLCASSATGGALRYGYTFGSGTRLTVV.

The chain combines TRBV7-2 with TRBJ1-1; no reliable D call. V was cut by 5 bases and J by 11 bases, with 18 bases left in between. Germline CDR1 is SGHTA and CDR2 is FQGNSA. CDR3 length: 13 amino acids. CDR3 nucleotides: TGTGCCAGCAGCGCCGGACTGGATACCTCGGCTTTCTTT. This translates into CASSAGLDTSAFF.

J is TRBJ1-2 and V is TRBV4-3; TRBD1 agrees at 10 bases. With V trimmed by 3 bases and J by 2 bases, 3 bases remained unmatched. There are 15 residues in the CDR3. Germline V gene sequence: CDR1 LGHNA, CDR2 YSLEER. The CDR3 reads CASSHLTGGNYGYTF. The CDR3 coding sequence is TGCGCCAGCAGCCACCTGACAGGGGGCAACTATGGCTACACCTTC.

The V call is TRBV20-1, the J call TRBJ1-2; D call uncertain. There are 11 residues in the CDR3. Trimming removed 5 bases from V and 7 bases from J, with 11 bases in between. Germline assignment: CDR1 DFQATT and CDR2 SNEGSKA (reference sequence). Here the CDR3 DNA reads TGCAGTGCTCCTACTATTACTGGCTACACCTTC. This sequence encodes CSAPTITGYTF.

DNA of the CDR3: TGTGCCAGCAGTGACAGCGCCTACAATGAGCAGTTCTTC. It encodes CASSDSAYNEQFF. The rearrangement links TRBV6-4 to TRBJ2-1; D gene unclear. This CDR3 contains 13 residues. Germline V gene data show CDR1 as MRHNA and CDR2 as SNTAGT. Deletions cut 2 bases from V and 2 bases from J, with 4 bases between.

The chain employs TRBV7-2 and TRBJ2-2; 10 bases align to TRBD2. CDR3 size: 16 residues. V was pared by 2 bases and J by 3 bases, with 3 bases of the junction left unmatched. Germline CDR1 reads SGHTA; CDR2 reads FQGNSA. CDR3 DNA sequence: TGTGCCAGCAGCTTAAAGCTAGCGGGGGACACCGGGGAGCTGTTTTTT. It codes for CASSLKLAGDTGELFF.

V usage is TRBV5-4 and J usage is TRBJ1-1; no reliable D call. V lost 0 bases and J 3 bases, leaving 12 bases between the germline ends. Germline-derived CDR1 and CDR2 are SGHNT and YYREEE (reference sequence). This CDR3 has 15 residues. The CDR3 spells CASSLGPGGYTEAFF. As DNA, the CDR3 is TGTGCCAGCAGCTTGGGACCGGGAGGTTACACTGAAGCTTTCTTT.

The chain employs TRBV28 and TRBJ2-1, with 7 bases lining up with TRBD2. The CDR3 runs to 16 residues. Germline CDR1 reads MDHEN; CDR2 reads SYDVKM. Unmatched junction bases numbered 17, after V lost 5 bases and J lost 10 bases. CDR3 coding DNA: TGTGCCAGCAGTGGGCGTGGCGGGAGACGGCAATTGGAGCAGTTCTTC. Protein sequence: CASSGRGGRRQLEQFF.

This chain uses TRBV9 with TRBJ2-1; possibly TRBD2 for D (7 bases). This CDR3 comprises 16 residues. Germline assignment: CDR1 SGDLS and CDR2 YYNGEE. V lost 0 bases and J 8 bases, leaving 18 bases between the germline ends. CDR3 nucleotides: TGTGCCAGCAGCGTAGCGGGCGCAGGGGCGGGGGATGAGCAGTTCTTC. This encodes CASSVAGAGAGDEQFF.

Here the CDR3 DNA reads TGTGCCAGCAGCTTAGAGCGGCTGTTGGACGCTTTCTTT. It yields the protein CASSLERLLDAFF. The chain couples TRBV7-8 to TRBJ1-1; D is undetermined. The CDR3 totals 13 residues. The V end lost 1 base, the J end lost 11 bases, and 14 bases lay between the germline ends. Germline CDR1 reads SGHVS; CDR2 reads FQNEAQ. The variable domain in full, with the rest retrieved from reference TRBV7-8 and TRBJ1-1, is GAGVSQSPRYKVAKRGQDVALRCDPISGHVSLFWYQQALGQGPEFLTYFQNEAQLDKSGLPSDRFFAERPEGSVSTLKIQRTQQEDSAVYLCASSLERLLDAFFGQGTRLTVV.

The chain has TRBV28 and TRBJ2-5; D might be TRBD2 (6 bases). CDR3 length: 14 residues. Germline CDR1 reads MDHEN; CDR2 reads SYDVKM. The V end was cut by 3 bases, the J end by 4 bases, with 12 bases between. CDR3 nucleotide sequence: TGTGCCAGCAGTTTGGTGGGGGGTGCAGAGACCCAGTACTTC. Encoded protein: CASSLVGGAETQYF. The complete variable domain, with remaining parts taken from reference TRBV28 and TRBJ2-5, reads DVKVTQSSRYLVKRTGEKVFLECVQDMDHENMFWYRQDPGLGLRLIYFSYDVKMKEKGDIPEGYSVSREKKERFSLILESASTNQTSMYLCASSLVGGAETQYFGPGTRLLVL.

The count of this clone is one. The chain uses TRBV29-1 and TRBJ1-2, with 9 bases lining up with TRBD1. There are 13 residues in the CDR3. V gave up 7 bases and J gave up 5 bases; unmatched junction bases: 8. The germline CDR1 and CDR2 sequences are SQVTM and ANQGSEA. The CDR3 loop is CSAASGTGYGYTF. The CDR3, as DNA: TGCAGCGCCGCCTCCGGGACAGGGTATGGCTACACCTTC. Combining the CDR3 with reference TRBV29-1 and TRBJ1-2 gives the whole variable domain SAVISQKPSRDICQRGTSLTIQCQVDSQVTMMFWYRQQPGQSLTLIATANQGSEATYESGFVIDKFPISRPNLTFSTLTVSNMSPEDSSIYLCSAASGTGYGYTFGSGTRLTVV.

This chain joins TRBV5-6 and TRBJ2-6; D perhaps matches TRBD2 (6 bases). Between the trimmed V and J ends, which lost 3 bases and 3 bases, there was a span of 13 bases. The CDR3 is 16 residues long. Germline V gene sequence: CDR1 SGHDT, CDR2 YYEEEE. CDR3 sequence: CASSSPMRDGANVLTF. CDR3 coding DNA: TGTGCCAGCAGCTCACCAATGCGGGATGGGGCCAACGTCCTGACTTTC.

The V call is TRBV5-1, the J call TRBJ2-5; D remains unclear. V lost 0 bases and J lost 4, with 16 bases in between. Germline V gives CDR1 SGHRS, CDR2 YFSETQ. The CDR3 is made up of 16 amino acids. DNA for the CDR3: TGCGCCAGCAGCTTGGCCGGAGCTTCCCGGAGAGAGACCCAGTACTTC. Its protein is CASSLAGASRRETQYF.

This chain joins TRBV5-1 and TRBJ1-4; 7 nucleotides agree with TRBD1. The CDR3 length is 15 residues. V lost 0 bases and J lost 5; bases outside the gene matches: 4. CDR1 is SGHRS, CDR2 YFSETQ, per germline. The CDR3 bases are TGCGCCAGCAGCTTGGATGGCAGGGGGAATGAAAAACTGTTTTTT. Encoded protein: CASSLDGRGNEKLFF.

CDR3 sequence: CASSIDRARTEAFF. For the CDR3, the DNA is TGTGCCAGCTCAATTGACAGGGCGAGGACTGAAGCTTTCTTT. The chain combines TRBV18 with TRBJ1-1; TRBD1 matches 7 bases. CDR3 length: 14 amino acids. Germline CDR1 and CDR2: KGHSH and LQKENI. V trimming: 5 bases; J trimming: 5 bases; junction bases outside the gene matches: 8.

The chain has TRBV4-2 and TRBJ2-7, with TRBD2 as a possible D gene (5 bases). The length of the CDR3 is 16 residues. CDR1 is LGHNA, CDR2 YNFKEQ, per germline. Deletions cut 3 bases from V and 1 base from J, with 16 bases between. The CDR3 spells CASSQEAGSTSYEQYF. The CDR3 DNA reads TGTGCCAGCAGCCAGGAGGCAGGTTCTACATCCTACGAGCAGTACTTC.

This chain links TRBV19 with TRBJ2-5, with 9 nucleotides matching TRBD2. With V trimmed by 3 bases and J by 5 bases, 10 bases remained unmatched. The V gene's germline CDR1 is LNHDA and CDR2 SQIVND (reference sequence). The CDR3 is 16 amino acids. CDR3 nucleotides: TGTGCCAGTAGTATGTTGCTTGCGGGGGGGCAGGAGACCCAGTACTTC. This codes for CASSMLLAGGQETQYF.

V is TRBV5-1 and J is TRBJ2-5; 9 bases are a match to TRBD2. Germline values: CDR1 SGHRS, CDR2 YFSETQ. V dropped 2 bases and J dropped 8; count of bases not matched to a gene: 7. The CDR3 contains 14 residues. The chain's CDR3 is CASSLFASGATQYF. In DNA, the CDR3 is TGCGCCAGCAGCTTATTCGCTAGCGGGGCAACCCAGTACTTC.

The chain employs TRBV6-6 and TRBJ1-1; no clear D. There are 13 residues in the CDR3. Germline V CDR1 and CDR2: MNHNY, SVGAGI (reference sequence). Trimming took off 4 bases at V and 1 base at J, with 7 bases between the two ends. The CDR3 region is CASSSGANTEAFF. Written as DNA, the CDR3 is TGTGCCAGCAGTTCAGGCGCGAACACTGAAGCTTTCTTT.

The V call is TRBV9, the J call TRBJ2-7; D is unresolved. Trimming removed 4 bases from V and 6 bases from J, with 20 bases in between. Germline lookup yields CDR1 SGDLS and CDR2 YYNGEE. CDR3 size: 15 residues. The CDR3 DNA follows: TGTGCCAGCAGCCCCGGATCTTGGGCCCCCAGCGAGCAGTACTTC. Its protein is CASSPGSWAPSEQYF.

The rearrangement links TRBV7-9 to TRBJ1-1; a possible D gene is TRBD1 (5 bases). Trimming removed 3 bases from V and 3 bases from J, with 8 bases in between. In germline, CDR1 is SEHNR, CDR2 FQNEAQ (reference sequence). The length of the CDR3 is 13 residues. The CDR3 DNA reads as TGTGCCAGCAGCTTGGGGGGAGACACTGAAGCTTTCTTT. This sequence encodes CASSLGGDTEAFF.

This chain links TRBV19 with TRBJ2-2; 12 bases map to TRBD2. The length of the CDR3 is 16 residues. V dropped 4 bases and J dropped 7; count of bases not matched to a gene: 7. CDR1 LNHDA and CDR2 SQIVND come from the germline V gene (reference sequence). The CDR3 DNA is TGTGCCAGTAGTACGCTAGCGGGAGGGCCCGGCGGGGAGCTGTTTTTT. This translates into CASSTLAGGPGGELFF.

V gene TRBV4-2 combines with J gene TRBJ1-5; no clear D gene. V lost 4 bases and J lost 7, with 14 bases in between. Per germline, CDR1 LGHNA and CDR2 YNFKEQ. The CDR3 spans 14 residues. The CDR3 nucleotides read TGTGCCAGCAGCCCTGGTGGGGAGGCCCAGCCCCAGCATTTT. Protein product: CASSPGGEAQPQHF.

V usage is TRBV28 and J usage is TRBJ2-1, with 10 bases that match TRBD2. The CDR3 loop spans 15 amino acids. Germline-derived CDR1 and CDR2 are MDHEN and SYDVKM. The trim removed 3 bases at V and 7 bases at J, leaving 6 bases unmatched. The CDR3 DNA follows: TGTGCCAGCAGTTTTCCCCCTAGCGGGAGAAATGAGCAGTTCTTC. Translating gives CASSFPPSGRNEQFF.